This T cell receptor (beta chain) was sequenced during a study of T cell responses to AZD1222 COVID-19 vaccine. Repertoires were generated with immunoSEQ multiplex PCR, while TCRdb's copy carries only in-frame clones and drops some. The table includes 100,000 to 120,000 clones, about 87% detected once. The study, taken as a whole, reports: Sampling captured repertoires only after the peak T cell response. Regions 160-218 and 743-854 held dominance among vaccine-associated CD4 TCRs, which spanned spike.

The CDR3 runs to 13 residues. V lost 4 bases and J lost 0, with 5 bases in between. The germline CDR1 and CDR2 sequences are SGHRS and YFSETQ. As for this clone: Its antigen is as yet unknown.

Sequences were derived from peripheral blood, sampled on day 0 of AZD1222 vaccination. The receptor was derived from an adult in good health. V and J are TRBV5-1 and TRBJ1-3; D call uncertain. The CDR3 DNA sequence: TGCGCCAGCAGCGAATACTCTGGAAACACCATATATTTT. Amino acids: CASSEYSGNTIYF. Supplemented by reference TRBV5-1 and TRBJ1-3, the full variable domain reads KAGVTQTPRYLIKTRGQQVTLSCSPISGHRSVSWYQQTPGQGLQFLFEYFSETQRNKGNFPGRFSGRQFSNSRSEMNVSTLELGDSALYLCASSEYSGNTIYFGEGSWLTVV.